The clone carrying this T cell receptor beta chain was seen a single time. Recovery meant two consecutive negative NP/OP PCR tests, professional clearance, or resolved symptoms. These data belong to a study of blood T cell repertoires in COVID-19. Background on the study: Samples came from the United States, Italy and Spain, spanning acute and convalescent COVID-19.

Authors' methods: Cell counts per sample came from amplifying reference gene primers. Method: immunoSEQ multiplex PCR; TCRdb's copy keeps in-frame clones and lacks some. The V and J calls and clone size were taken over from that table, and D and trimming were inferred from the DNA. The sample lists 240,000 or so clones, 80% to 90% occurring once. Germline V CDR1 and CDR2: SGHVS, FNYEAQ. The CDR3 runs to 18 residues. J was trimmed by 5 bases and V by 4 bases; bases with no gene match: 11. The V call is TRBV7-6, the J call TRBJ2-5, with 15 bases matching TRBD2. Sequences were obtained from PBMCs or T cells enriched from blood (not recorded which). The source is a man aged 35 to 55 who had recovered from COVID-19. The CDR3 region is CASSSTGTSGRRSETQYF. CDR3 DNA sequence: TGTGCCAGCAGCTCCACCGGGACTAGCGGGAGGCGAAGCGAGACCCAGTACTTC. The full variable domain, rest sourced from reference TRBV7-6 and TRBJ2-5, is GAGVSQSPRYKVTKRGQDVALRCDPISGHVSLYWYRQALGQGPEFLTYFNYEAQQDKSGLPNDRFSAERPEGSISTLTIQRTEQRDSAMYRCASSSTGTSGRRSETQYFGPGTRLLVL.